Below are 28 T cell receptor beta chains sequenced from a single sample in a study of cytomegalovirus exposure and HLA in healthy donors. With 60 Vbeta and 13 Jbeta primers, the PCR was carried out. The method was immunoSEQ multiplex PCR; TCRdb's version includes in-frame clones alone and lacks a portion of them. The sample consists of under 200,000 clones, nearly 80% of them appearing once. Source material: PBMCs. The receptors shown here come from a woman aged 30 to 39 in good health and CMV-seropositive.

V gene TRBV11-2 combines with J gene TRBJ2-5, with 9 bases lining up with TRBD1. The end of the DNA is better explained by TRBJ2-7, so the J call may be wrong. The CDR3 spans 12 residues. CDR1 is SGHAT and CDR2 is FQNNGV in the germline V gene. CDR3 sequence: CASRTGGYEQYF. The CDR3 nucleotides are TGTGCCAGCAGGACAGGGGGATACGAGCAGTACTTC.

This clone was detected once. The chain uses TRBV7-9 and TRBJ2-1; D uncertain. Trimming left V 0 bases short and J 4 bases short, with 10 bases between. Germline V CDR1 and CDR2: SEHNR, FQNEAQ (reference sequence). The CDR3 totals 15 residues. DNA for the CDR3: TGTGCCAGCAGCTTAGCACGTGGCAGGTACAATGAGCAGTTCTTC. Protein sequence: CASSLARGRYNEQFF.

This sequence joins TRBV6-1 and TRBJ1-2, with no clear D. The germline V and J ends were trimmed by 4 bases and 0 bases, with 6 bases remaining between them. Per germline, CDR1 MNHNS and CDR2 SASEGT. This CDR3 comprises 13 residues. CDR3 protein: CASSATANYGYTF. CDR3 DNA sequence: TGTGCCAGCAGTGCAACAGCTAACTATGGCTACACCTTC.

V gene TRBV27 combines with J gene TRBJ2-7, with TRBD1 identical over 9 bases. The CDR3 loop spans 14 amino acids. J gave up 2 bases and V 6 bases, and 5 bases lay outside the gene matches. Germline CDR1 reads MNHEY; CDR2 reads SMNVEV (reference sequence). CDR3 coding DNA: TGTGCCAGCAGACAGGGGGCTGGAACCTACGAGCAGTACTTC. Amino acids: CASRQGAGTYEQYF.

The chain joins TRBV14 to TRBJ2-6; perhaps TRBD2 as D (6 bases). The CDR3 runs to 20 residues. Germline assignment: CDR1 SGHDN and CDR2 FVKESK. The ends were cut back, 5 bases at V and 2 bases at J, with 25 bases in the middle. DNA of the CDR3: TGTGCCAGCAGCTCGTCCCCCCCGGGACTCGTTTCCCCTGGGGCCAACGTCCTGACTTTC. Translated: CASSSSPPGLVSPGANVLTF.

The chain has TRBV19 and TRBJ1-2; 9 nucleotides match TRBD1. CDR1 and CDR2 (germline): LNHDA, SQIVND (reference sequence). The CDR3 spans 19 residues. Losses at the gene ends were 3 bases for V and 6 bases for J; bases not matched to a gene: 20. The CDR3 DNA is TGTGCCAGTAGTATCCACCCCCCGGTCCGACAGGGGGTAAAGGATGGCTACACCTTC. It translates to CASSIHPPVRQGVKDGYTF. Full variable domain (remainder filled in from reference TRBV19 and TRBJ1-2): DGGITQSPKYLFRKEGQNVTLSCEQNLNHDAMYWYRQDPGQGLRLIYYSQIVNDFQKGDIAEGYSVSREKKESFPLTVTSAQKNPTAFYLCASSIHPPVRQGVKDGYTFGSGTRLTVV.

J is TRBJ2-7 and V is TRBV25-1, with D uncertain. Germline CDR1 is MGHDK and CDR2 is SYGVNS. Trimming shortened V by 7 bases and J by 9 bases, and 4 bases separated the two germline ends. The CDR3 spans 8 residues. The CDR3 bases are TGTGCCAGCACCGGGCAGTACTTC. Translation: CASTGQYF.

The gene calls are TRBV9 and TRBJ1-2, with 9 bases that match TRBD1. Germline V gene sequence: CDR1 SGDLS, CDR2 YYNGEE. V dropped 4 bases and J dropped 7; count of bases not matched to a gene: 5. The CDR3 runs 13 residues. CDR3 sequence reads: CASSTRQGVGYTF. DNA of the CDR3: TGTGCCAGCAGCACCCGACAGGGGGTTGGCTACACCTTC. Together with reference TRBV9 and TRBJ1-2, the CDR3 gives the full variable domain: DSGVTQTPKHLITATGQRVTLRCSPRSGDLSVYWYQQSLDQGLQFLIQYYNGEERAKGNILERFSAQQFPDLHSELNLSSLELGDSALYFCASSTRQGVGYTFGSGTRLTVV.

The genes are TRBV10-3 and TRBJ2-7; 10 bases map to TRBD1. J lost 5 bases, V lost 6 bases, and 4 bases had no gene match. CDR3 size: 13 residues. Germline-derived CDR1 and CDR2 are ENHRY and SYGVKD. The CDR3 spells CAISRDRGHEQYF. CDR3 DNA: TGTGCCATCAGCCGGGACAGGGGCCACGAGCAGTACTTC.

This clone was counted only a few times. V usage is TRBV4-1 and J usage is TRBJ2-7, with D unclear. The CDR3 loop spans 14 amino acids. The ends were cut back, 0 bases at V and 3 bases at J, with 9 bases in the middle. Germline V CDR1 and CDR2: MGHRA, YSYEKL. The CDR3 protein is CASSQDESYYEQYF. The CDR3 DNA follows: TGCGCCAGCAGCCAAGATGAGTCCTACTACGAGCAGTACTTC.

The V gene is TRBV6-1, the J gene TRBJ2-2, with a possible D match to TRBD2 (6 bases). The CDR3 runs 14 residues. Germline-derived CDR1 and CDR2 are MNHNS and SASEGT. V was trimmed by 11 bases and J by 3 bases, leaving 16 bases between them. CDR3 loop: CAGQDGRDTGELFF. The CDR3 DNA sequence: TGTGCCGGGCAAGACGGGAGAGACACCGGGGAGCTGTTTTTT.

This chain connects TRBV19 to TRBJ2-3; D is unclear. Germline loops: CDR1 LNHDA, CDR2 SQIVND (reference sequence). This CDR3 is 13 amino acids long. Trimming removed 5 bases at V and 2 bases at J, with 8 bases between. This CDR3 reads CASSPDHTDTQYF. The DNA of the CDR3 is TGTGCCAGTAGTCCAGATCACACAGATACGCAGTATTTT.

Turning to this clone: Other DNA sequences from this sample encode an identical CDR3 as well. The chain couples TRBV18 to TRBJ2-7, with unresolved D. The CDR3 loop spans 13 amino acids. The V end was cut by 0 bases, the J end by 4 bases, with 7 bases between. Germline V lookup: CDR1 KGHSH, CDR2 LQKENI. As DNA, the CDR3 is TGTGCCAGCTCACCACCGTCCAGTTACGAGCAGTACTTC. This encodes CASSPPSSYEQYF.

DNA for the CDR3: TGTGCCAGCAGTGGAGCGGGAGGGTTTCGGACCCAGTACTTC. Its translation is CASSGAGGFRTQYF. The V gene is TRBV6-1, the J gene TRBJ2-5, with TRBD2 identical over 10 bases. Germline values: CDR1 MNHNS, CDR2 SASEGT. This CDR3 spans 14 amino acids. Germline trimming cut 4 bases from V and 7 bases from J; bases unmatched to any gene: 6.

The chain joins TRBV6-5 to TRBJ2-1, with TRBD2 matching 7 bases. V gave up 6 bases and J gave up 10 bases; unmatched junction bases: 6. Germline-derived CDR1 and CDR2 are MNHEY and SVGAGI. This CDR3 has 12 amino acids. The CDR3 DNA follows: TGTGCCAGCAGCAGCGGGGCCAGGGAGCAGTTCTTC. Its translation: CASSSGAREQFF.

The chain is built from TRBV11-2 and TRBJ2-7; 9 bases map to TRBD1. V lost 4 bases, J lost 2 bases, and 6 bases stayed unmatched. CDR1 and CDR2 from the germline V gene are SGHAT and FQNNGV. This CDR3 contains 15 residues. Here the CDR3 DNA reads TGTGCCAGCAGCTGGAGACAGGGGGAGACCTACGAGCAGTACTTC. As protein: CASSWRQGETYEQYF.

This chain joins TRBV28 and TRBJ1-2, with 7 bases lining up with TRBD1. The CDR3 extends over 16 amino acids. Germline V gene sequence: CDR1 MDHEN, CDR2 SYDVKM. V trimming: 3 bases; J trimming: 3 bases; junction bases outside the gene matches: 10. The CDR3 DNA sequence: TGTGCCAGCAGTTTGTGGGACAGTGCATCCCACTATGGCTACACCTTC. Translation: CASSLWDSASHYGYTF.

For the CDR3, the DNA is TGTGCCAGCAGGCGACAGGGGGCACTAGATACGCAGTATTTT. Protein: CASRRQGALDTQYF. The chain uses TRBV28 and TRBJ2-3; TRBD1 aligns across 10 bases. The CDR3 totals 14 residues. The V gene's germline CDR1 is MDHEN and CDR2 SYDVKM. V lost 6 bases and J lost 5; bases outside the gene matches: 5.

CDR3 in amino acids: CASSSLAGYQETQYF. The CDR3 bases are TGTGCCAGTAGTTCCTTAGCGGGATACCAAGAGACCCAGTACTTC. The chain recombines TRBV19 with TRBJ2-5, with 8 bases matching TRBD2. The CDR3 consists of 15 residues. V was clipped by 5 bases and J by 0 bases; unmatched bases: 5. Germline V gene sequence: CDR1 LNHDA, CDR2 SQIVND (reference sequence).

The chain carries TRBV27 and TRBJ2-5, with no clear D. The CDR3 extends over 16 amino acids. Between the trimmed V and J ends, which lost 2 bases and 5 bases, there was a span of 18 bases. Germline V gives CDR1 MNHEY, CDR2 SMNVEV (reference sequence). The CDR3 sequence is CASSLRLGLVPETQYF. Here the CDR3 DNA reads TGTGCCAGCAGTTTACGCCTGGGTCTAGTTCCGGAGACCCAGTACTTC.

The rearrangement links TRBV5-6 to TRBJ2-7; no definite D call. V dropped 5 bases and J dropped 4 bases, with 13 bases sitting between them. Germline lookup yields CDR1 SGHDT and CDR2 YYEEEE. This CDR3 region has 13 residues. CDR3 coding DNA: TGTGCCAGCAGTAGGAATGGAGATTACGAGCAGTACTTC. This codes for CASSRNGDYEQYF.

This chain uses TRBV6-6 with TRBJ1-5, with no clear D. V was shortened by 5 bases and J by 6 bases, with 14 bases between the two germline ends. The CDR3 consists of 14 residues. Germline CDR1 MNHNY, CDR2 SVGAGI (reference sequence). The CDR3 bases are TGTGCCAGCAGTACCCACACAGTGGCTCAGCCCCAGCATTTT. Translated: CASSTHTVAQPQHF.

The V gene is TRBV27, the J gene TRBJ2-1; 13 nucleotides align to TRBD2. Germline values: CDR1 MNHEY, CDR2 SMNVEV (reference sequence). The ends lost 10 bases at V and 6 bases at J; junction bases unmatched: 9. This CDR3 region has 15 residues. CDR3 nucleotide sequence: TGTGCCACCTGGACTAGCGGGAGCCCATTCAATGAGCAGTTCTTC. Residues: CATWTSGSPFNEQFF.

The CDR3 DNA is TGTGCCAGCAGTTACGGCCAGGTTCAAGAGACCCAGTACTTC. This translates into CASSYGQVQETQYF. The chain links TRBV6-6 to TRBJ2-5; unclear D gene. This CDR3 has 14 amino acids. The V end lost 2 bases, the J end lost 2 bases, and 9 bases lay between the germline ends. Germline V gives CDR1 MNHNY, CDR2 SVGAGI (reference sequence).

The sample holds a few counts of this clone. The chain combines TRBV27 with TRBJ2-7; 14 bases are shared with TRBD2. The germline V gene encodes CDR1 MNHEY and CDR2 SMNVEV (reference sequence). Trimming removed 1 base from V and 11 bases from J; junction bases left unmatched: 16. The length of the CDR3 is 18 residues. The CDR3 loop reads CASSLLIGTSGRQLLEYF. The CDR3 DNA is TGTGCCAGCAGTTTATTAATTGGGACTAGCGGGAGACAACTCTTGGAGTACTTC.

The V call is TRBV28, the J call TRBJ1-5, with TRBD1 matching over 7 bases. The length of the CDR3 is 15 residues. Per the germline V gene, CDR1 is MDHEN and CDR2 is SYDVKM. The trim removed 11 bases at V and 4 bases at J, leaving 14 bases unmatched. Here the CDR3 DNA reads TGTGCCGGAGCCGCCGGGGGACAGCTAAATCAGCCCCAGCATTTT. Translated: CAGAAGGQLNQPQHF.

The chain has TRBV5-6 and TRBJ2-1, with a weak D call TRBD1 (5 bases). The length of the CDR3 is 14 residues. CDR1 is SGHDT, CDR2 YYEEEE, per germline. V was pared by 5 bases and J by 2 bases, with 11 bases between. The CDR3 loop reads CASSRGRAYNEQFF. The CDR3 nucleotides are TGTGCCAGCAGTAGGGGCCGGGCCTACAATGAGCAGTTCTTC.

The V gene is TRBV7-9, the J gene TRBJ1-2; 7 nucleotides line up with TRBD1. The germline V gene encodes CDR1 SEHNR and CDR2 FQNEAQ (reference sequence). The CDR3 contains 15 residues. V gave up 1 base and J gave up 4 bases; unmatched junction bases: 6. The CDR3 sequence: CASSLVSGGIYGYTF. For the CDR3, the DNA is TGTGCCAGCAGCTTAGTATCAGGGGGAATCTATGGCTACACCTTC.